This record covers a single TCR beta chain. V was clipped by 1 base and J by 8 bases; unmatched bases: 7. Germline lookup yields CDR1 MDHEN and CDR2 SYDVKM. The CDR3 spans 15 residues. The data were obtained in a study of blood T cells in healthy people across ages. The second PCR ran roughly 6 to 11 cycles with a sample-barcoded 5' primer and J-beta primers. TCRdb re-called the 5' RACE reads with MiXCR, one entry per CDR3 protein. Here the sample spans almost 300,000 distinct CDR3 sequences, around 27% being singletons. The TCR was taken from a woman in her seventies in good health. Sequencing was carried out using blood. The chain links TRBV28 to TRBJ1-5; 8 bases match TRBD1. DNA for the CDR3: TGTGCCAGCAGTTTATTTATAGGACAGGGAAAGCCCCAGCATTTT. This translates into CASSLFIGQGKPQHF.